This TCR beta chain appears in the sequencing data of a study of radiation and T cells in renal cell carcinoma. Findings and caveats of the study: From baseline, blood top tumor clonotypes peaked at 2 weeks post-radiation. Without pretreatment biopsies, baseline tumor clonotype presence was undetermined.

V lost 0 bases and J lost 10, with 20 bases in between. The CDR3 is made up of 17 amino acids. CDR1 is SGDLS and CDR2 is YYNGEE in the germline V gene. Some clones are missing from TCRdb's copy, which holds only in-frame ones; the method was immunoSEQ multiplex PCR. The sample lists 150,000 or so clones; around 90% were seen once. Time point denoted: baseline pretreatment blood. The treatment denotes: 15 Gy SBRT to primary tumor, nephrectomy 4 weeks later. Note on this clone: Antigen specificity is unknown.

This clonotype was obtained from a woman in her sixties or seventies with renal cell carcinoma. Sequences were derived from blood, sampled from a patient whose treatment included radiotherapy and nephrectomy. This sequence joins TRBV9 and TRBJ1-6, with a tentative D call TRBD1 (6 bases). The CDR3 DNA reads TGTGCCAGCAGCGTAGATACATCCCGCCGACAGGCCTCACCCCTCCACTTT. It yields the protein CASSVDTSRRQASPLHF. The full variable domain, completed using reference TRBV9 and TRBJ1-6, is DSGVTQTPKHLITATGQRVTLRCSPRSGDLSVYWYQQSLDQGLQFLIQYYNGEERAKGNILERFSAQQFPDLHSELNLSSLELGDSALYFCASSVDTSRRQASPLHFGNGTRLTVT.